These T cell receptor beta chains were read from a single sample in a study of T cells in Graves' hyperthyroidism and ophthalmopathy. Each CDR3 protein is one row after TCRdb ran MiXCR on the multiplex PCR reads. The data show hundreds of thousands of distinct CDR3 sequences, roughly 37% seen once. The sequenced sample was blood. The source of these receptors is a man younger than 30 with Graves' hyperthyroidism. CDR3s include the opening cysteine and the closing phenylalanine or tryptophan.

TRBJ1-2 | TRBV12-3/TRBV12-4 | CASSPTGGRGYTF
TRBJ1-1 | TRBV5-1 | CASSFYPGDVGTEAFF
TRBJ2-5 | TRBV29-1 | CSVVSSQETQYF
TRBJ1-1 | TRBV19 | CASSIDRDSKAFF
TRBJ2-7 | TRBV9 | CASSYPGTGDYEQYF
TRBJ2-2 | TRBV6-2/TRBV6-3 | CASSYDAGEVRVGELFF
TRBJ1-3 | TRBV9 | CASYGPSSGNTIYF
TRBJ1-1 | TRBV19 | CASSIDYQEMNTEAFF
TRBJ2-7 | TRBV7-9 | CTSSSQGHYEQYF
TRBJ2-7 | TRBV19 | CASSDAPVGEQYF
TRBJ1-1 | TRBV7-9 | CASSQDEGKNTEAFF
TRBJ1-1 | TRBV29-1 | CSVLHDGMNTEAFF
TRBJ1-4 | TRBV7-9 | CASSTFGTGVAEKLFF
TRBJ2-5 | TRBV10-3 | CAIGLRGRRRETQYF
TRBJ2-7 | TRBV4-1 | CASSHVGANEQYF
TRBJ1-1 | TRBV2 | CASSPGHGAFF
TRBJ2-7 | TRBV20-1 | CSAMAGGLPYEQYF
TRBJ2-2 | TRBV13 | CASSLGPLNTGELFF
TRBJ1-1 | TRBV19 | CASSDLTGPPEAFF
TRBJ2-5 | TRBV9 | CASSVTSRREETQYF
TRBJ1-5 | TRBV19 | CASSMINQPQHF
TRBJ2-7 | TRBV6-5 | CASSFRLAGDYEQYF
TRBJ2-5 | TRBV12-3/TRBV12-4 | CASSLLQSQETQYF
TRBJ2-7 | TRBV5-1 | CASSFGGPDEQYF
TRBJ2-7 | TRBV10-1 | CARRKLAGSYEQYF
TRBJ1-4 | TRBV14 | CASSREYGEKLFF
TRBJ1-6 | TRBV20-1 | CSASHTNNSPLHF
TRBJ2-7 | TRBV25-1 | CASTKGDTGYEQYF
TRBJ2-7 | TRBV19 | CASSIPGYEQYF
TRBJ1-2 | TRBV12-3/TRBV12-4 | CASNNKDFVVDGYTF